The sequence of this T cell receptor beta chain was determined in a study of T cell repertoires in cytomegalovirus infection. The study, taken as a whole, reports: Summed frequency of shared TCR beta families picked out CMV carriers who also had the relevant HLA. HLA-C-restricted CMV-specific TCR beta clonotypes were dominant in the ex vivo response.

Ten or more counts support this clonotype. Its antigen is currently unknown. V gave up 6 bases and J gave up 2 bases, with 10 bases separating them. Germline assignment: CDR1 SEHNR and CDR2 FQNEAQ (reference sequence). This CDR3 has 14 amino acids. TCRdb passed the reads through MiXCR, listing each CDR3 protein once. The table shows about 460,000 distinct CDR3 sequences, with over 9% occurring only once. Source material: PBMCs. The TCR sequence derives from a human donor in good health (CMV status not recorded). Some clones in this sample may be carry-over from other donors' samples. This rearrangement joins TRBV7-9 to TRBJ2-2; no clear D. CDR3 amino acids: CASRGRSNTGELFF. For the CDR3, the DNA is TGTGCCAGCAGGGGCAGGTCAAACACCGGGGAGCTGTTTTTT.